This T cell receptor beta chain comes out of a study of radiotherapy plus CTLA-4 blockade in lung cancer. At the level of the study: With over 25% of patients having disease control, objective responses were seen in roughly 18%.

Germline V gene lookup returns CDR1 SGHNT and CDR2 YYREEE (reference sequence). With V trimmed by 2 bases and J by 1 base, 3 bases remained unmatched. The CDR3 has 16 amino acids. This clone occurred a few times. Only in-frame clones appear in the TCRdb table, and some are missing; sequencing was by immunoSEQ multiplex PCR. The sample carries tens of thousands of clones, about 70% recorded once. Sequences were derived from peripheral blood, sampled from a patient treated with radiotherapy plus ipilimumab. The sequence was collected from a human donor with non-small cell lung cancer whose response to radiotherapy plus ipilimumab could not be evaluated. The chain recombines TRBV5-4 with TRBJ2-2; 9 bases map to TRBD1. The CDR3 region is CASSFGTGKNTGELFF. For the CDR3, the DNA is TGTGCCAGCAGCTTCGGGACAGGGAAGAACACCGGGGAGCTGTTTTTT.